This entry lists 23 T cell receptor beta chains sequenced from one sample in a study of T-cell reconstitution after alpha-beta-depleted transplantation in children. A library of TCRbeta sequences, prepared with unique molecular identifiers, was generated. TCRdb called the PCR reads again in MiXCR, with one record for every CDR3 protein. The sample lists about 610,000 distinct CDR3 sequences; 8% to 11% were seen once. The source material was PBMCs from the stem cell graft donor, sampled from the stem cell graft. Source of these receptors: a human donor who donated a stem cell graft to a child with acute myeloid leukemia.

This clonotype was counted many times. The chain has TRBV6-5 and TRBJ2-1; possibly TRBD1 or TRBD2 for D (5 bases each). CDR1 is MNHEY, CDR2 SVGAGI, per germline. Trimming took 5 bases from V and 4 from J, leaving 9 bases between them. CDR3 length: 13 amino acids. CDR3 region: CASSRGPYNEQFF. The CDR3 DNA reads as TGTGCCAGCAGTAGGGGACCTTACAATGAGCAGTTCTTC.

This chain joins TRBV28 and TRBJ2-7; the match to TRBD2 covers 8 bases. This CDR3 has 15 residues. Losses at the gene ends were 7 bases for V and 0 bases for J; bases not matched to a gene: 8. Germline V gene lookup returns CDR1 MDHEN and CDR2 SYDVKM. The CDR3 DNA sequence: TGTGCCAGCATCCGAAGGGGACTAGGCTCCTACGAGCAGTACTTC. It specifies CASIRRGLGSYEQYF.

This clonotype was counted only a few times. The chain has TRBV5-1 and TRBJ2-1; TRBD1 or TRBD2 may be the D gene (5 bases each). CDR3 length: 14 residues. The germline CDR1 and CDR2 sequences are SGHRS and YFSETQ. Trimming removed 4 bases from V and 10 bases from J, with 18 bases in between. CDR3 in amino acids: CASSQEGIGTEQFF. The CDR3 DNA reads TGCGCCAGCAGCCAAGAGGGAATCGGGACGGAGCAGTTCTTC.

This clonotype was found a few times. The chain recombines TRBV5-1 with TRBJ1-4, with D unclear. CDR3 length equals 16 residues. Trimming left V 0 bases short and J 0 bases short, with 9 bases between. CDR1 SGHRS and CDR2 YFSETQ come from the germline V gene. The CDR3 region is CASSLGQVATNEKLFF. The CDR3 bases are TGCGCCAGCAGCTTGGGCCAGGTTGCAACTAATGAAAAACTGTTTTTT. Looking up the rest from reference TRBV5-1 and TRBJ1-4 gives the full variable domain: KAGVTQTPRYLIKTRGQQVTLSCSPISGHRSVSWYQQTPGQGLQFLFEYFSETQRNKGNFPGRFSGRQFSNSRSEMNVSTLELGDSALYLCASSLGQVATNEKLFFGSGTQLSVL.

The chain couples TRBV3-1 to TRBJ2-5; tentatively, D is TRBD2 (7 bases). Trimming removed 8 bases from V and 7 bases from J, with 17 bases in between. This CDR3 contains 13 residues. From germline, CDR1 is LGHDT and CDR2 YNNKEL (reference sequence). The CDR3 is CASCLRGGGTQYF. Here the CDR3 DNA reads TGTGCCAGCTGTTTGCGCGGGGGCGGGACCCAGTACTTC.

The chain recombines TRBV6-5 with TRBJ2-5, with D unclear. Per the germline V gene, CDR1 is MNHEY and CDR2 is SVGAGI. The CDR3 runs 12 residues. V was trimmed by 8 bases and J by 5 bases, leaving 12 bases between them. This CDR3 reads CASREVGETQYF. The CDR3 bases are TGTGCCAGCCGCGAGGTTGGGGAGACCCAGTACTTC.

This clonotype has a count of ten or more. The V and J genes are TRBV7-2 and TRBJ1-2; 8 positions match TRBD1. This CDR3 spans 14 amino acids. CDR1 SGHTA and CDR2 FQGNSA come from the germline V gene. The V segment lost 3 bases and the J segment 2 bases; nucleotides outside the gene matches: 2. Written as DNA, the CDR3 is TGTGCCAGCAGCTTCGACAGGGGAAACTATGGCTACACCTTC. Protein sequence: CASSFDRGNYGYTF.

A few counts support this clonotype. The chain recombines TRBV7-2 with TRBJ2-5; D call uncertain. The CDR3 consists of 15 residues. The germline gives CDR1 SGHTA, CDR2 FQGNSA. Trimming removed 1 base from V and 1 base from J, with 10 bases in between. The CDR3 nucleotides read TGTGCCAGCAGCTTAGTGGGTGTCAGCCAAGAGACCCAGTACTTC. It encodes CASSLVGVSQETQYF.

The table lists this clonotype with many counts. This chain uses TRBV5-1 with TRBJ2-1, with 8 bases matching TRBD2. Germline CDR1 is SGHRS and CDR2 is YFSETQ. V dropped 2 bases and J dropped 9; count of bases not matched to a gene: 10. This CDR3 has 15 amino acids. The CDR3 DNA sequence: TGCGCCAGCAGCTTATTAGCGGGACAAGGAGGTGAGCAGTTCTTC. Protein: CASSLLAGQGGEQFF.

The genes are TRBV5-1 and TRBJ2-3; D unclear. Trimming left V 4 bases short and J 1 base short, with 10 bases between. This CDR3 has 14 amino acids. Per germline, CDR1 SGHRS and CDR2 YFSETQ. CDR3 DNA: TGCGCCAGCAGCCACCCTGGGGGCACAGATACGCAGTATTTT. Translating it yields CASSHPGGTDTQYF. The variable domain in full, with the rest retrieved from reference TRBV5-1 and TRBJ2-3, is KAGVTQTPRYLIKTRGQQVTLSCSPISGHRSVSWYQQTPGQGLQFLFEYFSETQRNKGNFPGRFSGRQFSNSRSEMNVSTLELGDSALYLCASSHPGGTDTQYFGPGTRLTVL.

The V gene is TRBV20-1, the J gene TRBJ2-3; TRBD2 aligns across 11 bases. The CDR3 extends over 13 amino acids. Germline CDR1 is DFQATT and CDR2 is SNEGSKA (reference sequence). Trimming cost V 8 bases and J 5 bases; bases outside gene matches: 6. This CDR3 is CSIAGGPGDTQYF. The CDR3 coding sequence is TGCAGTATAGCGGGAGGGCCGGGAGATACGCAGTATTTT.

The V gene is TRBV12-3 or TRBV12-4, the J gene TRBJ1-1; 8 nucleotides agree with TRBD1. The CDR3 sequence is 15 residues long. J was trimmed by 5 bases and V by 6 bases; bases with no gene match: 11. CDR3 nucleotide sequence: TGTGCCAGCAGCCTACGGACAGGGACGGGGACTGAAGCTTTCTTT. This gives the protein CASSLRTGTGTEAFF.

The chain recombines TRBV4-3 with TRBJ2-1; 8 nucleotides match TRBD1. In germline, CDR1 is LGHNA, CDR2 YSLEER. With V trimmed by 0 bases and J by 3 bases, 4 bases remained unmatched. The CDR3 has 16 residues. The CDR3 is CASSQDKTGGYNEQFF. CDR3 nucleotides: TGCGCCAGCAGCCAAGATAAAACAGGGGGCTACAATGAGCAGTTCTTC.

This clonotype was seen a handful of times. V and J are TRBV7-9 and TRBJ2-7; possibly TRBD2 for D (5 bases). Between the trimmed V and J ends, which lost 6 bases and 3 bases, there was a span of 15 bases. The CDR3 runs to 14 residues. CDR1 and CDR2 from the germline V gene are SEHNR and FQNEAQ (reference sequence). The CDR3 DNA reads as TGTGCCAGCAGTACCCCAGCGGTGAGCTACGAGCAGTACTTC. Translated, it gives CASSTPAVSYEQYF.

Only a few counts were recorded for this clonotype. The V call is TRBV27, the J call TRBJ2-2, with 8 bases that match TRBD2. After removal of 6 bases from V and 6 bases from J, the junction contained 6 bases not matched to a gene. This CDR3 region has 14 residues. Germline CDR1 MNHEY, CDR2 SMNVEV (reference sequence). The CDR3 DNA sequence: TGTGCCAGCAGGCCCGGACTAGCAGCCGGGGAGCTGTTTTTT. This translates into CASRPGLAAGELFF.

The rearrangement uses TRBV20-1 and TRBJ2-1; 7 positions match TRBD1. CDR3 length: 15 residues. V trimming: 3 bases; J trimming: 5 bases; junction bases outside the gene matches: 10. Germline CDR1 and CDR2: DFQATT and SNEGSKA (reference sequence). The CDR3 is CSASYPRGLDNEQFF. CDR3 DNA sequence: TGCAGTGCTAGCTACCCCAGGGGGTTAGACAATGAGCAGTTCTTC.

Note on this clonotype: The conserved closing phenylalanine or tryptophan is absent in this CDR3, likely reflecting a read error. This rearrangement joins TRBV28 to TRBJ2-1; 14 bases match TRBD2. V shed 2 bases, J shed 7 bases, and the junction held 4 bases outside the gene matches. CDR3 length equals 16 residues. Germline V CDR1 and CDR2: MDHEN, SYDVKM. This CDR3 reads CASSLGTSGSKNEQFY. The CDR3 DNA reads TGTGCCAGCAGTTTAGGGACTAGCGGGAGTAAAAATGAGCAGTTCTAC.

The sample holds many counts of this clonotype. This chain connects TRBV7-3 to TRBJ2-1, with 14 nucleotides matching TRBD2. V lost 2 bases, J lost 8 bases, and 2 bases stayed unmatched. There are 15 residues in the CDR3. Germline CDR1 is SGHTA and CDR2 is FQGTGA. In nucleotides, the CDR3 is TGTGCCAGCAGCTTAGAGGGACTAGCGGGAGATGAGCAGTTCTTC. Its translation: CASSLEGLAGDEQFF.

In this sample, this clonotype turned up a few times. The chain links TRBV29-1 to TRBJ2-7; unclear D gene. Trimming left V 4 bases short and J 6 bases short, with 13 bases between. Looked up from germline, CDR1 is SQVTM and CDR2 is ANQGSEA. The CDR3 spans 12 residues. This chain's CDR3 is CSVADDLLEQYF. The DNA for the CDR3 is TGCAGCGTTGCCGACGATCTACTCGAGCAGTACTTC.

Only a few counts were recorded for this clonotype. The rearrangement uses TRBV6-1 and TRBJ2-1, with D unclear. V gave up 1 base and J gave up 9 bases, with 4 bases separating them. From germline, CDR1 is MNHNS and CDR2 SASEGT. The CDR3 consists of 11 residues. The CDR3 is CASSEVGEQFF. The DNA of the CDR3 is TGTGCCAGCAGTGAAGTTGGTGAGCAGTTCTTC.

This clonotype was seen repeatedly, ten times or more. The chain combines TRBV27 with TRBJ2-5; D unclear. Trimming stripped 2 bases from V and 4 bases from J, with 11 bases between. The CDR3 loop spans 14 amino acids. CDR1 MNHEY and CDR2 SMNVEV come from the germline V gene (reference sequence). The CDR3 spells CASSLNSHRETQYF. CDR3 DNA sequence: TGTGCCAGCAGTTTAAACAGCCACCGAGAGACCCAGTACTTC.

This clonotype showed up many times. This chain links TRBV12-3 or TRBV12-4 with TRBJ1-1; D might be TRBD1 (5 bases). Trimming removed 11 bases from V and 1 base from J, with 5 bases in between. The CDR3 contains 10 residues. CDR3 bases: TGTGCCGGGGGGAACACTGAAGCTTTCTTT. Translating it yields CAGGNTEAFF.

This clonotype was observed at least ten times. The chain combines TRBV5-8 with TRBJ2-1, with 9 bases matching TRBD2. Germline V gene lookup returns CDR1 SGHTS and CDR2 YDEGEE. The J segment lost 6 bases and the V segment lost 4 bases, leaving 5 bases of the junction unmatched. The CDR3 extends over 14 amino acids. The CDR3 region is CASSLGLASNEQFF. For the CDR3, the DNA is TGTGCCAGCAGCCTTGGACTAGCGTCCAATGAGCAGTTCTTC.